The present T cell receptor beta chain was sequenced within a study of CD8+ T cells in alopecia areata. The CDR3 is 14 amino acids. Trimming stripped 0 bases from V and 8 bases from J, with 12 bases between. The germline V gene encodes CDR1 SGDLS and CDR2 YYNGEE. Treatment in this sample: oral pan-JAK inhibitor, 5-10 mg twice daily. cDNA prepared by RNA extraction and subsequent reverse transcription served as the template for sequencing. Method: immunoSEQ multiplex PCR; TCRdb's copy keeps in-frame clones and lacks some. This table holds 150,000 to 200,000 clones, around three fifths found once. This chain links TRBV9 with TRBJ2-4; D unresolved. The input for sequencing was CD4+ T cells sorted from blood, taken at approximately week 49, from a patient treated with tofacitinib. The receptor's source is a human donor with alopecia areata. The CDR3 DNA follows: TGTGCCAGCAGCGTAGTTGGGAACGGCCACATTCAGTACTTC. This sequence encodes CASSVVGNGHIQYF. Combining the CDR3 with reference TRBV9 and TRBJ2-4 gives the whole variable domain DSGVTQTPKHLITATGQRVTLRCSPRSGDLSVYWYQQSLDQGLQFLIQYYNGEERAKGNILERFSAQQFPDLHSELNLSSLELGDSALYFCASSVVGNGHIQYFGAGTRLSVL.